This T cell receptor (beta chain) was identified during a study of blood T cell repertoires in COVID-19. Study as a whole: Sites in the United States, Italy and Spain provided acute and convalescent COVID-19 samples. From T cells, B-cell-depleted T cells, or PBMCs came the material, which was cDNA or gDNA.

Per the authors' pipeline: Estimated nucleated cell counts came from reference gene primer amplification. Repertoires were generated with immunoSEQ multiplex PCR, while TCRdb's copy carries only in-frame clones and drops some. Clonal size and the V and J genes are those of that table, whereas D and trimming came from the DNA. Of more than 85,000 clones listed, around nine tenths are singletons. With 4 bases clipped from V and 2 bases from J, the junction kept 6 bases outside the gene matches. CDR1 is SNHLY, CDR2 FYNNEI, per germline. This CDR3 is 15 amino acids long. This TCR was sampled from a man between 65 and 85 years old with acute or convalescent COVID-19. The rearrangement uses TRBV2 and TRBJ2-3; 7 nucleotides align to TRBD1. Sequencing was carried out using peripheral blood. CDR3 sequence: CASSVDRLSTDTQYF. The DNA for the CDR3 is TGTGCCAGCAGTGTGGACAGGTTATCCACAGATACGCAGTATTTT.